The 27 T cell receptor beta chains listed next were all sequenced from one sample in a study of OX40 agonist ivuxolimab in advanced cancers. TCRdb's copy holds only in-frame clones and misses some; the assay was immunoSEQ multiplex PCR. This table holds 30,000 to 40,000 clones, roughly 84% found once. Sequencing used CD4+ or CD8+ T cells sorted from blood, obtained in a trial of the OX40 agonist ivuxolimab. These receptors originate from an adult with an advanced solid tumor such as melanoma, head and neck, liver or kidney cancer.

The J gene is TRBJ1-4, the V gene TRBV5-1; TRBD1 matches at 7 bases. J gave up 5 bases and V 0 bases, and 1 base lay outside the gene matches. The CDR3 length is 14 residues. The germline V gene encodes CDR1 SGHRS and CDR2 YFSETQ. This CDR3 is CASSLEGQNEKLFF. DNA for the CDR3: TGCGCCAGCAGCTTGGAGGGACAGAATGAAAAACTGTTTTTT.

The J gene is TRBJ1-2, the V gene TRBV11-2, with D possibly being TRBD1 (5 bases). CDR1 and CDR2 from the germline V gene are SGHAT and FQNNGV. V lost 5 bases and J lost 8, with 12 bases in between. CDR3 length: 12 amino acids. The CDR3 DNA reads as TGTGCCAGCAGCCCCCGGGGGTACGGCTACACCTTC. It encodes CASSPRGYGYTF.

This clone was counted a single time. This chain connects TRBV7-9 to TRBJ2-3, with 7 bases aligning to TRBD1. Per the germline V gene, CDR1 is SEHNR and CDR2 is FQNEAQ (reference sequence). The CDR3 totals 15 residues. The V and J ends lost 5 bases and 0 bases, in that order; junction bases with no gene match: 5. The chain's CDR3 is CASSDGDRSTDTQYF. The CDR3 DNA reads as TGTGCCAGCAGCGATGGGGACAGAAGCACAGATACGCAGTATTTT.

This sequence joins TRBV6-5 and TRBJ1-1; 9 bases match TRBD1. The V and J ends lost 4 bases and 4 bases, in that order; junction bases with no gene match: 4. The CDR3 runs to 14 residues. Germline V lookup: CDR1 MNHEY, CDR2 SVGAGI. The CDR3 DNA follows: TGTGCCAGCAGTTCGACAGGGGGTATCACTGAAGCTTTCTTT. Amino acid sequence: CASSSTGGITEAFF.

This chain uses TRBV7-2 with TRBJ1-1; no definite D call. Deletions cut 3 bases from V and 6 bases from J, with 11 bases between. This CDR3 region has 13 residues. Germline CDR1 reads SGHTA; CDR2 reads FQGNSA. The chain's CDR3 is CASSLDGGAEAFF. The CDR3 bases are TGTGCCAGCAGCTTGGACGGCGGGGCTGAAGCTTTCTTT.

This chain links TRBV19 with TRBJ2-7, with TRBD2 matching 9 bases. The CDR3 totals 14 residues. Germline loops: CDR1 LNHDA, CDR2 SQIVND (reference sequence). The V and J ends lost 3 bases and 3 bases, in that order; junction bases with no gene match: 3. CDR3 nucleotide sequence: TGTGCCAGTAGTATTAATAGCGGGAGCTACGAGCAGTACTTC. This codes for CASSINSGSYEQYF.

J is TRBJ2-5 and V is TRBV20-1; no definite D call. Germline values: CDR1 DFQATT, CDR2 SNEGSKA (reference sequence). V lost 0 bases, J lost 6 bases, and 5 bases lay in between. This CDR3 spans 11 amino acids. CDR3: CSARDGQTQYF. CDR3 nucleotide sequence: TGCAGTGCTAGAGATGGCCAGACCCAGTACTTC.

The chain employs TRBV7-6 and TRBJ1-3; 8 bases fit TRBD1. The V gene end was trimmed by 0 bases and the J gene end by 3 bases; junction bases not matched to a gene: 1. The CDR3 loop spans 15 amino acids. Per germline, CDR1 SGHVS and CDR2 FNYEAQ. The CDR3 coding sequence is TGTGCCAGCAGCTTAGCGGACAGGGTTGGAAACACCATATATTTT. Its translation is CASSLADRVGNTIYF.

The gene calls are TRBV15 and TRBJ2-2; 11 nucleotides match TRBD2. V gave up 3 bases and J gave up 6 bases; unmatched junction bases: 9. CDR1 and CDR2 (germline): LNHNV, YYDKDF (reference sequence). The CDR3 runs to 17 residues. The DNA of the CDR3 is TGTGCCACCAGCAGGCGAGGGGCTAGCGGGGGGCCCGGGGAGCTGTTTTTT. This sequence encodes CATSRRGASGGPGELFF.

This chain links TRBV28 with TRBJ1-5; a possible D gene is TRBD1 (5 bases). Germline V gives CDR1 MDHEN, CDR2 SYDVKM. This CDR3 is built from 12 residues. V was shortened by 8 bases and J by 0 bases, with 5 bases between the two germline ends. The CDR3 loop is CASQGSNQPQHF. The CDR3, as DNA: TGTGCCAGCCAGGGTAGCAATCAGCCCCAGCATTTT.

CDR3 sequence: CASSARPSSYEQYF. CDR3 coding DNA: TGTGCCAGCAGTGCCCGTCCAAGCTCCTACGAGCAGTACTTC. V gene TRBV6-5 combines with J gene TRBJ2-7; D unresolved. The CDR3 is made up of 14 amino acids. V was trimmed by 5 bases and J by 0 bases, leaving 11 bases between them. The germline CDR1 and CDR2 sequences are MNHEY and SVGAGI.

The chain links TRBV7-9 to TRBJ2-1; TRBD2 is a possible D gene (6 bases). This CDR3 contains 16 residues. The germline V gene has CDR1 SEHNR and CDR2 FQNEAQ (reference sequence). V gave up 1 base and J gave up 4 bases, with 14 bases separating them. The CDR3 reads CASSLGAGLYYNEQFF. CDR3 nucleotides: TGTGCCAGCAGCTTAGGGGCGGGATTGTATTACAATGAGCAGTTCTTC.

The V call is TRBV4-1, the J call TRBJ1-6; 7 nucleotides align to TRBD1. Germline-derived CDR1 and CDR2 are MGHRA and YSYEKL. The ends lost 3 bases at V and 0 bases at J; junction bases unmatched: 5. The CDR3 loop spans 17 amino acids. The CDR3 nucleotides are TGCGCCAGCAGCCACGACCGGGACAGCTCCTATAATTCACCCCTCCACTTT. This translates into CASSHDRDSSYNSPLHF.

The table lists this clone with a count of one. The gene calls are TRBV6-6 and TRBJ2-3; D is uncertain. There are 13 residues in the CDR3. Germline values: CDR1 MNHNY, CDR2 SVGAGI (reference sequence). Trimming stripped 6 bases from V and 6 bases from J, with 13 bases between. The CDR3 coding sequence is TGTGCCAGCAGATACCAGTCCTCTGATACGCAGTATTTT. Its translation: CASRYQSSDTQYF.

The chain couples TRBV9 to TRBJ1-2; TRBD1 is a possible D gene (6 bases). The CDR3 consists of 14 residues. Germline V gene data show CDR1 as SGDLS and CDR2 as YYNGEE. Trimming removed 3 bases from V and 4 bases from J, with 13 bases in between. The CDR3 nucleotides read TGTGCCAGCAGCGGCCCGACAGGCCTCTATGGCTACACCTTC. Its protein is CASSGPTGLYGYTF. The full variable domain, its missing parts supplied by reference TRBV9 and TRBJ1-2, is DSGVTQTPKHLITATGQRVTLRCSPRSGDLSVYWYQQSLDQGLQFLIQYYNGEERAKGNILERFSAQQFPDLHSELNLSSLELGDSALYFCASSGPTGLYGYTFGSGTRLTVV.

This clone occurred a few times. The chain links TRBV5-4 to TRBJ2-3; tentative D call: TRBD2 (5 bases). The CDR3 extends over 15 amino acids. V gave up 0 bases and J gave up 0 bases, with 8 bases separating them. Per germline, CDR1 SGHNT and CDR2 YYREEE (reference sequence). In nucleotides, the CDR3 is TGTGCCAGCAGCTTGGAACTAGGGAGCACAGATACGCAGTATTTT. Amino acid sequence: CASSLELGSTDTQYF.

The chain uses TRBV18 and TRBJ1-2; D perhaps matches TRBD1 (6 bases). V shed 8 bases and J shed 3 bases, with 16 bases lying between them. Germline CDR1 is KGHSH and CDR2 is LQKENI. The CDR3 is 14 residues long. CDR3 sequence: CASTLTGADYGYTF. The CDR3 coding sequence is TGTGCCAGCACCCTAACGGGGGCGGACTATGGCTACACCTTC.

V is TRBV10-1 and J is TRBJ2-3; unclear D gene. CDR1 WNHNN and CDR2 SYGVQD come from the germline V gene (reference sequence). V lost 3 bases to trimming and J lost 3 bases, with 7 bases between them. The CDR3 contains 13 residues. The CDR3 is CASSDTQTDTQYF. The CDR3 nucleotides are TGCGCCAGCAGTGACACCCAAACAGATACGCAGTATTTT.

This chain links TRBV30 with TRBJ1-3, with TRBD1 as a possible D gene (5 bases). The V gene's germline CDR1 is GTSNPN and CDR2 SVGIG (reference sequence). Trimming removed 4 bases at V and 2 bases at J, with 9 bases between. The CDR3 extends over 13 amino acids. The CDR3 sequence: CAWKKGAGNTIYF. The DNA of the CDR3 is TGTGCCTGGAAGAAAGGGGCTGGAAACACCATATATTTT. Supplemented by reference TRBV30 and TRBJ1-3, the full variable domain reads SQTIHQWPATLVQPVGSPLSLECTVEGTSNPNLYWYRQAAGRGLQLLFYSVGIGQISSEVPQNLSASRPQDRQFILSSKKLLLSDSGFYLCAWKKGAGNTIYFGEGSWLTVV.

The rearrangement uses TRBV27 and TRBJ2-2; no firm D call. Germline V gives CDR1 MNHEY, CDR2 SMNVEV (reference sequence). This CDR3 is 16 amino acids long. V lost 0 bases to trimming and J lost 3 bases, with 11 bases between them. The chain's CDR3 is CASSLSTLRDTGELFF. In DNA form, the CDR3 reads TGTGCCAGCAGTTTATCGACCCTCCGGGACACCGGGGAGCTGTTTTTT.

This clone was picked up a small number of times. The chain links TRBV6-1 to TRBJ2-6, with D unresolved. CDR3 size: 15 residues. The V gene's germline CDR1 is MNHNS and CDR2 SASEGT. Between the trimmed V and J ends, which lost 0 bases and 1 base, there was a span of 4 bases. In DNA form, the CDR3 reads TGTGCCAGCAGTGAAGCCAGGTCTGGGGCCAACGTCCTGACTTTC. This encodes CASSEARSGANVLTF.

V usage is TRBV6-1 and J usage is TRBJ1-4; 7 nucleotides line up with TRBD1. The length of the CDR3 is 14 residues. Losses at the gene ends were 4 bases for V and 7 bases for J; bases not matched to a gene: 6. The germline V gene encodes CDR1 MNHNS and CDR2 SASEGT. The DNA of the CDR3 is TGTGCCAGCAGTGGACAGGGCAGGGGTGAAAAACTGTTTTTT. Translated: CASSGQGRGEKLFF.

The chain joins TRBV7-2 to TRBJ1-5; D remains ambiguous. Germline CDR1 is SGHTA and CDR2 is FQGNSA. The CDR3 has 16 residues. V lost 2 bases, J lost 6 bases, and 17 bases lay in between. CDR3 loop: CASSLNPNRVGQPQHF. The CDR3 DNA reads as TGTGCCAGCAGCTTAAATCCCAATAGGGTAGGTCAGCCCCAGCATTTT. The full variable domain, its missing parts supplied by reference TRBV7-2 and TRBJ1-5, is GAGVSQSPSNKVTEKGKDVELRCDPISGHTALYWYRQSLGQGLEFLIYFQGNSAPDKSGLPSDRFSAERTGGSVSTLTIQRTQQEDSAVYLCASSLNPNRVGQPQHFGDGTRLSIL.

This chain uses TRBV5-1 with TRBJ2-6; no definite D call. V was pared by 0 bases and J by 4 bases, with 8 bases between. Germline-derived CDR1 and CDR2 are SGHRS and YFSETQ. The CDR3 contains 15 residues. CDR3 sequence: CASSLGDLGANVLTF. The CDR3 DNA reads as TGCGCCAGCAGCTTGGGAGACTTGGGGGCCAACGTCCTGACTTTC. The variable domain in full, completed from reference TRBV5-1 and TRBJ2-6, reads KAGVTQTPRYLIKTRGQQVTLSCSPISGHRSVSWYQQTPGQGLQFLFEYFSETQRNKGNFPGRFSGRQFSNSRSEMNVSTLELGDSALYLCASSLGDLGANVLTFGAGSRLTVL.

For the CDR3, the DNA is TGTGCCAGCTCACCGGGGGAGGGCCTAAACAATGAGCAGTTCTTC. Its protein product is CASSPGEGLNNEQFF. The chain links TRBV18 to TRBJ2-1; 7 bases match TRBD2. The germline V gene has CDR1 KGHSH and CDR2 LQKENI. The CDR3 contains 15 residues. Unmatched junction bases numbered 7, after V lost 3 bases and J lost 5 bases.

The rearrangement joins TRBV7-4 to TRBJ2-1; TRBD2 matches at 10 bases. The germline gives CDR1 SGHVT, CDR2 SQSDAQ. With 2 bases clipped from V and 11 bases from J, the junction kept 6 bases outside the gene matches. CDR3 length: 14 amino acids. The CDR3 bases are TGTGCCAGCAGCTTAACTAGCGGGGCTCGCAAGCAGTTCTTC. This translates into CASSLTSGARKQFF.

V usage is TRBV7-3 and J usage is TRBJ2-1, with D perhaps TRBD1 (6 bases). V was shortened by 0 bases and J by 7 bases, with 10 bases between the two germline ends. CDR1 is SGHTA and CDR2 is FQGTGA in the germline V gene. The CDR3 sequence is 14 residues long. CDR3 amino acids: CASSLTFGTNEQFF. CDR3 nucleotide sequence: TGTGCCAGCAGCTTAACGTTCGGGACAAATGAGCAGTTCTTC. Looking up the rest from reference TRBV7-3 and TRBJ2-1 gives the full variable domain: GAGVSQTPSNKVTEKGKYVELRCDPISGHTALYWYRQSLGQGPEFLIYFQGTGAADDSGLPNDRFFAVRPEGSVSTLKIQRTERGDSAVYLCASSLTFGTNEQFFGPGTRLTVL.